The clone carrying this T cell receptor (beta chain) was counted a single time. The record originates from a study of shared clonotypes between healthy human individuals. Trimming took 0 bases from V and 7 from J, leaving 17 bases between them. Germline V gene data show CDR1 as MNHEY and CDR2 as SMNVEV (reference sequence). This CDR3 contains 16 residues. Generated by immunoSEQ multiplex PCR, the TCRdb table keeps only in-frame clones and is missing some. The table lists over a million clones, more than 65% of them singletons, with approximately 1.5% in the top ten. Source material: memory CD4+ T cells sorted from blood. The sample's subset: CD45RA-negative fraction. The chain is built from TRBV27 and TRBJ2-3; no clear D. The sequence derives from a man between 18 and 29 years old in good health. As DNA, the CDR3 is TGTGCCAGCAGTTTATCGGACCAGAAGTTGGGAAATACGCAGTATTTT. This sequence encodes CASSLSDQKLGNTQYF.